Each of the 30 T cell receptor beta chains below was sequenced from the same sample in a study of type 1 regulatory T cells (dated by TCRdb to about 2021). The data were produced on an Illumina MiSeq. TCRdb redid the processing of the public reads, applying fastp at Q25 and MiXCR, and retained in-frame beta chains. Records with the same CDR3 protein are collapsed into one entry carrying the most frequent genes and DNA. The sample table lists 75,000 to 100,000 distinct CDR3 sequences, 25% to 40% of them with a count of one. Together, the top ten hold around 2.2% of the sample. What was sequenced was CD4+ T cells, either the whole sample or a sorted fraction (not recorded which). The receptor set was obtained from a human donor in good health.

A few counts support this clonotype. CDR3 loop: CASSLGKGTEQYF. The CDR3 DNA reads as TGTGCCAGCAGCTTAGGAAAGGGGACTGAGCAGTATTTT. The V call is TRBV7-8, the J call TRBJ2-3; tentatively, D is TRBD2 (6 bases). V lost 1 base to trimming and J lost 11 bases, with 13 bases between them. The CDR3 runs to 13 residues. CDR1 is SGHVS, CDR2 FQNEAQ, per germline. The whole variable domain, filled in from reference TRBV7-8 and TRBJ2-3, reads GAGVSQSPRYKVAKRGQDVALRCDPISGHVSLFWYQQALGQGPEFLTYFQNEAQLDKSGLPSDRFFAERPEGSVSTLKIQRTQQEDSAVYLCASSLGKGTEQYFGPGTRLTVL.

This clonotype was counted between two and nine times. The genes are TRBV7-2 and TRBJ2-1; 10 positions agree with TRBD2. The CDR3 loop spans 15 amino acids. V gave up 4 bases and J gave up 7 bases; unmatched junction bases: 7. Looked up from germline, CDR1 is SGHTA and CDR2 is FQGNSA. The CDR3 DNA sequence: TGTGCCAGCAGCTCGACCGGGACTAGCGTTAATGAGCAGTTCTTC. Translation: CASSSTGTSVNEQFF.

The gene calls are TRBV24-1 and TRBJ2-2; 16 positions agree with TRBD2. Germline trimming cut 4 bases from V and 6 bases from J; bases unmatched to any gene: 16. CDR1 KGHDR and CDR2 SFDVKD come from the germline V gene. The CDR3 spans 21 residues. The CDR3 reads CATSDQTAGTSGRARPGELFF. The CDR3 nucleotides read TGTGCCACCAGTGACCAGACCGCCGGGACTAGCGGGAGGGCCCGGCCCGGGGAGCTGTTTTTT.

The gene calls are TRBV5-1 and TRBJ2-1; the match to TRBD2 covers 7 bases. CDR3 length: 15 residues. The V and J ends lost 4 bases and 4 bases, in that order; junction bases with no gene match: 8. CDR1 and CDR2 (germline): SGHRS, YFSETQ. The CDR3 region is CASSLRASGYNEQFF. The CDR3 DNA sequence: TGCGCCAGCAGCCTCAGGGCTAGCGGATACAATGAGCAGTTCTTC.

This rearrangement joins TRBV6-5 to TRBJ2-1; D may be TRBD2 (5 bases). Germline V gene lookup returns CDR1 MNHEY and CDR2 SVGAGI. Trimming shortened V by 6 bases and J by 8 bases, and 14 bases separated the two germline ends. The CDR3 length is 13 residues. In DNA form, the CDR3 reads TGTGCCAGCAGGCGACGGGATCTGGATGAGCAGTTCTTC. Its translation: CASRRRDLDEQFF.

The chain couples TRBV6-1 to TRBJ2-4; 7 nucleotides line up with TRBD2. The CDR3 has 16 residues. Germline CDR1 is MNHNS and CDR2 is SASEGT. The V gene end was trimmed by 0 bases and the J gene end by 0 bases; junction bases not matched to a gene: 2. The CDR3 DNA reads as TGTGCCAGCAGTGAAGCGCCGGGGGGAGCCAAAAACATTCAGTACTTC. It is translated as CASSEAPGGAKNIQYF.

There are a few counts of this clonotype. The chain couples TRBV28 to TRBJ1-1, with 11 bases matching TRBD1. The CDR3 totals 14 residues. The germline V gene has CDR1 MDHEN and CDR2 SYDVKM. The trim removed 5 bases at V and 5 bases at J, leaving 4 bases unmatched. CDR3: CASSPRDRGTEAFF. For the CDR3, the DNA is TGTGCCAGCAGTCCCCGGGACAGGGGGACTGAAGCTTTCTTT.

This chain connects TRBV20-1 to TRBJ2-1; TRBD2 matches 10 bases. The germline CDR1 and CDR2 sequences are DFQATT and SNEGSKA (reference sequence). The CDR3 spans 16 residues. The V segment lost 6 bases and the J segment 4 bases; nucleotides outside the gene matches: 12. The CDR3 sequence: CSALSRLAGRYNEQFF. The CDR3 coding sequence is TGCAGTGCCCTCAGCCGACTAGCGGGCCGGTACAATGAGCAGTTCTTC.

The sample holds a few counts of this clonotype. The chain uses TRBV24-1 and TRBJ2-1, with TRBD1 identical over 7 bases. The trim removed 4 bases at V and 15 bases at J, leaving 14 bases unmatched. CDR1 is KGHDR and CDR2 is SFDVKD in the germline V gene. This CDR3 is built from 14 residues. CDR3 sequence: CATSDTLMRGRWFF. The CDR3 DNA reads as TGTGCCACCAGTGACACACTAATGAGGGGGCGCTGGTTCTTC.

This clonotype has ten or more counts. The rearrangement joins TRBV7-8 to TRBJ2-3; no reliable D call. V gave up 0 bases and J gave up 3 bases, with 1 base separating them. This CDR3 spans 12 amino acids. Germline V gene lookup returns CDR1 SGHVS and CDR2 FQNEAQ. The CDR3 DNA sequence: TGTGCCAGCAGCTTAGCTACAGATACGCAGTATTTT. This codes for CASSLATDTQYF.

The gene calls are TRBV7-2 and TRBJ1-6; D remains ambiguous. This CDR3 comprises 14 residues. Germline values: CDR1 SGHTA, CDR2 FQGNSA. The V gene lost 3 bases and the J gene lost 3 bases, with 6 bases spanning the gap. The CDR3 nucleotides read TGTGCCAGCAGCTTGTCAAACTATAATTCACCCCTCCACTTT. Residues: CASSLSNYNSPLHF.

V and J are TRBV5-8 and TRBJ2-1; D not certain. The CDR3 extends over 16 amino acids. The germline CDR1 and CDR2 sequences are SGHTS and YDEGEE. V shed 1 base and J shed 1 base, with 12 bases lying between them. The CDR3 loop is CASSLMTGISYNEQFF. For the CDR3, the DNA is TGTGCCAGCAGCTTGATGACCGGCATATCCTACAATGAGCAGTTCTTC. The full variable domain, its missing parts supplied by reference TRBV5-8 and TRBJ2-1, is EAGVTQSPTHLIKTRGQQATLRCSPISGHTSVYWYQQALGLGLQFLLWYDEGEERNRGNFPPRFSGRQFPNYSSELNVNALELEDSALYLCASSLMTGISYNEQFFGPGTRLTVL.

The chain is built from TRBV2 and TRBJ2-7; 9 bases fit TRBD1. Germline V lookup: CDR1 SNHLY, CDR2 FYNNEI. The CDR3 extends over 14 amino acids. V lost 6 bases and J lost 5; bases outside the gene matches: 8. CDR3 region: CASSGQGWSDEQYF. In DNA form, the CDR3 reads TGTGCCAGCAGCGGACAGGGGTGGTCCGACGAGCAGTACTTC.

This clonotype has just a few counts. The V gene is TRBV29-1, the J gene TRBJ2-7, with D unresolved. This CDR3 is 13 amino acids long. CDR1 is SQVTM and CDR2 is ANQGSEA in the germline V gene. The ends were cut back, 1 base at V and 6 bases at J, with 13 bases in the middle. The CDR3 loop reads CSVEVGRVSEQYF. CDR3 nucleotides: TGCAGCGTTGAAGTAGGACGAGTATCCGAGCAGTACTTC.

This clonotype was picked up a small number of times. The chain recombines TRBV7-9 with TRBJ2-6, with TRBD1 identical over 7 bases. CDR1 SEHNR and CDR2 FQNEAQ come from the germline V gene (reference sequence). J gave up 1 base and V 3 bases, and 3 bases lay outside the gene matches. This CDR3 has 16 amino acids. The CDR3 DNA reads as TGTGCCAGCAGCTTGGGACAGCCTTCTGGGGCCAACGTCCTGACTTTC. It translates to CASSLGQPSGANVLTF. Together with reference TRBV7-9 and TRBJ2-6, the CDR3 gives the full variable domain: DTGVSQNPRHKITKRGQNVTFRCDPISEHNRLYWYRQTLGQGPEFLTYFQNEAQLEKSRLLSDRFSAERPKGSFSTLEIQRTEQGDSAMYLCASSLGQPSGANVLTFGAGSRLTVL.

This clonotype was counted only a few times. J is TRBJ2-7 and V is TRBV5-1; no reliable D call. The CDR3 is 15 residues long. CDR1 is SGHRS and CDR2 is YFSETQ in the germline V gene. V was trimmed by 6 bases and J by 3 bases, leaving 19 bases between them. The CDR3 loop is CASKNRSASIYEQYF. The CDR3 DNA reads TGCGCCAGCAAAAACCGGTCAGCCAGTATCTACGAGCAGTACTTC.

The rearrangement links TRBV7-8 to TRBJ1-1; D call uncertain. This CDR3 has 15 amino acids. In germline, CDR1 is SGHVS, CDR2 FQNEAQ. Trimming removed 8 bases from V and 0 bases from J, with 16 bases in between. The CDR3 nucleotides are TGTGCCAGCCGCGACGGGGTGTCATTGAACACTGAAGCTTTCTTT. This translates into CASRDGVSLNTEAFF.

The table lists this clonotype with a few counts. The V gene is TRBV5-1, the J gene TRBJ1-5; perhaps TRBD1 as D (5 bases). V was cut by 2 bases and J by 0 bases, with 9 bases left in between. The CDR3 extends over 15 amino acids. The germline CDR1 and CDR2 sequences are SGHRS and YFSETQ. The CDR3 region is CASSLGVNSNQPQHF. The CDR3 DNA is TGCGCCAGCAGCTTAGGGGTAAATAGCAATCAGCCCCAGCATTTT.

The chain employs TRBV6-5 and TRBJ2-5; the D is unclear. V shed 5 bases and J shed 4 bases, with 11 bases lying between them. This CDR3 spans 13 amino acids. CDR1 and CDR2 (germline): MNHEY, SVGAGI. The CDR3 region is CASSRLGLETQYF. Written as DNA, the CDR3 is TGTGCCAGCAGTCGCCTGGGATTAGAGACCCAGTACTTC.

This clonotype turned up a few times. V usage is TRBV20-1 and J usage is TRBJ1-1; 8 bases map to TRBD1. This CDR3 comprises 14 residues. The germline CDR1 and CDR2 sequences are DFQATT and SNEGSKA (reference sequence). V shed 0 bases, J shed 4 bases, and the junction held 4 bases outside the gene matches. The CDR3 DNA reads TGCAGTGCTAGAGAAAGAGGGACAGGCACTGAAGCTTTCTTT. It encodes CSARERGTGTEAFF.

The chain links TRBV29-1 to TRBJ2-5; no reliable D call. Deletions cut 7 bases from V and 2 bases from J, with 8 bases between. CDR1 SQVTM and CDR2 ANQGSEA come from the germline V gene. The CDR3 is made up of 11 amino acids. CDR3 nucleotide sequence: TGCAGCGCCAGATATCAAGAGACCCAGTACTTC. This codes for CSARYQETQYF.

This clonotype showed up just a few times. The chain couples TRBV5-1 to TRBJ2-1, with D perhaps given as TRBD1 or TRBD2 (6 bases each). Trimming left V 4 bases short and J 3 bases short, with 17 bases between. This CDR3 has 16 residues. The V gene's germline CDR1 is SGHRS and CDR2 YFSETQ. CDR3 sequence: CASSDVKGGNYNEQFF. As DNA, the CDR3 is TGCGCCAGCAGCGATGTAAAGGGGGGAAACTACAATGAGCAGTTCTTC.

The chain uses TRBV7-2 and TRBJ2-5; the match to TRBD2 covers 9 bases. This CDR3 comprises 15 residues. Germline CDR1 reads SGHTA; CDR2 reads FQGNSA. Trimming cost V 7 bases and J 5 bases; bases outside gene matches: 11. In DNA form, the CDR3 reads TGTGCCAGCACCCTGGATAGCGGGAGTGGTGAGACCCAGTACTTC. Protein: CASTLDSGSGETQYF.

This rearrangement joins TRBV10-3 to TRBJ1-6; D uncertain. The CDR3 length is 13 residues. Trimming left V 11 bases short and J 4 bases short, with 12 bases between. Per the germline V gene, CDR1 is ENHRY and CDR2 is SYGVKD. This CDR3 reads CAANQEYNSPLHF. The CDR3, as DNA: TGTGCCGCAAACCAGGAGTATAATTCACCCCTCCACTTT.

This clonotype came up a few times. The chain's CDR3 is CASSPYGRETSGETQYF. The CDR3 nucleotides are TGTGCCAGCTCACCATACGGCAGGGAGACTAGCGGGGAGACCCAGTACTTC. The chain joins TRBV18 to TRBJ2-5; 10 nucleotides line up with TRBD2. Trimming cost V 2 bases and J 5 bases; bases outside gene matches: 11. The CDR3 is 17 amino acids. The germline V gene encodes CDR1 KGHSH and CDR2 LQKENI.

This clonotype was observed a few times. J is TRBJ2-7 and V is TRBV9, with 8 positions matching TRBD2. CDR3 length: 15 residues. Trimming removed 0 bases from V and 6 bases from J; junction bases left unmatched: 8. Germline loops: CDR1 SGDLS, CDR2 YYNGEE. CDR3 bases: TGTGCCAGCAGCGTAGTCCCGGGAGGGCCAACCGAGCAGTACTTC. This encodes CASSVVPGGPTEQYF.

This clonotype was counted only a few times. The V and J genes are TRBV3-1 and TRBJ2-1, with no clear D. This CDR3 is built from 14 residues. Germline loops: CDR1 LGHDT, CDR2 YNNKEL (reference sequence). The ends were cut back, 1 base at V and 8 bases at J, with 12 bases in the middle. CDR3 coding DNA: TGTGCCAGCAGCCAAGGGTTCTGGGTGGATGAGCAGTTCTTC. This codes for CASSQGFWVDEQFF.

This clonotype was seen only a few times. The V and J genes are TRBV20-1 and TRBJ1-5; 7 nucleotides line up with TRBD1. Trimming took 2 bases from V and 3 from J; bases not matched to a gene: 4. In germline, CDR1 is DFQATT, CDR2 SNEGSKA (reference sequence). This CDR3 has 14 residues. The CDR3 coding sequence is TGCAGTGCTAGACCGGGACAGAACAATCAGCCCCAGCATTTT. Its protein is CSARPGQNNQPQHF.

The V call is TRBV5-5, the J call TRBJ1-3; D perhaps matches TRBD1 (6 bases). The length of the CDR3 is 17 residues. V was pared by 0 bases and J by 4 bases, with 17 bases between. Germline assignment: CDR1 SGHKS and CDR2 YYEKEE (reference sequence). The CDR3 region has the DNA TGTGCCAGCAGCTTGGTTAGCCAGGGGCCAACAGGAAACACCATATATTTT. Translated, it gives CASSLVSQGPTGNTIYF.

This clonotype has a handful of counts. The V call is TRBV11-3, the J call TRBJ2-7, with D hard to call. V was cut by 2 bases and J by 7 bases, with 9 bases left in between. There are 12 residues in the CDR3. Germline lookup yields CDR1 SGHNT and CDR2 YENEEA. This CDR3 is CASSLSVGEQYF. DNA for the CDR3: TGTGCCAGCAGCTTATCAGTCGGAGAGCAGTACTTC.